What follows is one T cell receptor (beta chain) and its context. Its antigen is unidentified. Naive CD8 populations comprised CD45RO-negative cells positively selected for CCR7, excluding terminally differentiated effector memory CD45RA+ cells. Among the donors, all were Caucasian adults who lived in Nashville, Tennessee. Germline V lookup: CDR1 WNHNN, CDR2 SYGVQD (reference sequence). CDR3 length equals 17 residues. The V gene end was trimmed by 3 bases and the J gene end by 3 bases; junction bases not matched to a gene: 11. Repertoires were generated with immunoSEQ multiplex PCR, while TCRdb's copy carries only in-frame clones and drops some. Of approximately 650,000 clones detected, 95% to 96% appear once; the ten largest clones hold around 0.097%. These data belong to a study of shared clonotypes between healthy human individuals. Looking at the study overall: There were three CD4 naive, three CD4 memory, two CD8 naive and one CD8 memory plates per donor. Study-level results: Rarefaction showed that sequencing of sorted subsets was incomplete (despite large depth). It was observed that about 5% of naive CD4 clonotypes were shared across a handful of donors.

This clonotype was obtained from a woman between 25 and 40 years old in good health. The chain couples TRBV10-1 to TRBJ1-5; 7 bases fit TRBD1. The specimen sequenced was naive CD8+ T cells sorted from blood. The CDR3 spells CASSEFPPGQNNQPQHF. CDR3 DNA sequence: TGCGCCAGCAGTGAATTCCCCCCGGGACAGAACAATCAGCCCCAGCATTTT.